These 18 T cell receptor beta chains came from one sample sequenced in a study of blood T cell repertoires in COVID-19. Assay: immunoSEQ multiplex PCR; the TCRdb copy retains only in-frame clones and omits some. The sample contains under 150,000 clones, approximately 81% of which appear only once. Sequenced material: peripheral blood. Receptor source: a woman aged 55 to 70 with active or convalescent COVID-19.

This clone was detected a few times. The chain employs TRBV6-1 and TRBJ1-4, with D possibly TRBD1 on 5 matching bases. The CDR3 totals 16 residues. Trimming removed 2 bases from V and 8 bases from J, with 18 bases in between. Germline assignment: CDR1 MNHNS and CDR2 SASEGT. Here the CDR3 reads CASSESPTEGREKLFF. The CDR3 coding sequence is TGTGCCAGCAGTGAAAGTCCGACGGAGGGGCGAGAAAAACTGTTTTTT.

This chain links TRBV29-1 with TRBJ1-5, with TRBD1 matching over 7 bases. The germline gives CDR1 SQVTM, CDR2 ANQGSEA. Germline trimming cut 6 bases from V and 0 bases from J; bases unmatched to any gene: 14. This CDR3 is 17 amino acids long. Here the CDR3 DNA reads TGCAGCGTACGAACCACAGGGGAAGGTTATAGCAATCAGCCCCAGCATTTT. Residues: CSVRTTGEGYSNQPQHF.

The rearrangement links TRBV18 to TRBJ2-3, with 8 bases fitting TRBD2. Germline CDR1 is KGHSH and CDR2 is LQKENI. Germline trimming cut 4 bases from V and 4 bases from J; bases unmatched to any gene: 4. CDR3 length: 14 residues. The CDR3 DNA reads as TGTGCCAGCTCACGGGCTAGCGGGTCAGATACGCAGTATTTT. Translating gives CASSRASGSDTQYF.

The chain links TRBV27 to TRBJ1-2; D ambiguous. Trimming removed 4 bases from V and 8 bases from J, with 11 bases in between. Germline-derived CDR1 and CDR2 are MNHEY and SMNVEV (reference sequence). This CDR3 region has 12 residues. The CDR3 DNA sequence: TGTGCCAGCAGTTCCACAGCCGGCGGCTACACCTTC. Its protein product is CASSSTAGGYTF.

The rearrangement links TRBV4-1 to TRBJ1-5; 7 nucleotides agree with TRBD1. Germline CDR1 is MGHRA and CDR2 is YSYEKL. The CDR3 has 16 amino acids. The V segment lost 3 bases and the J segment 7 bases; nucleotides outside the gene matches: 12. In nucleotides, the CDR3 is TGCGCCAGCAGCCAGGATACAGGGGAAGGGCAACAGCCCCAGCATTTT. Translated, it gives CASSQDTGEGQQPQHF.

This rearrangement joins TRBV2 to TRBJ2-1; 8 positions agree with TRBD2. CDR1 and CDR2 from the germline V gene are SNHLY and FYNNEI. V was clipped by 4 bases and J by 8 bases; unmatched bases: 10. This CDR3 spans 15 amino acids. The CDR3 here is CASSAGGPMVDEQFF. The CDR3 nucleotides read TGTGCCAGCAGTGCGGGAGGGCCTATGGTTGATGAGCAGTTCTTC.

The chain uses TRBV7-9 and TRBJ1-1, with 7 bases identical to TRBD1. J was trimmed by 4 bases and V by 5 bases; bases with no gene match: 10. The germline V gene has CDR1 SEHNR and CDR2 FQNEAQ (reference sequence). This CDR3 is 15 amino acids long. The DNA for the CDR3 is TGTGCCAGCAGCATAACAGGGGCCGCTTTCACTGAAGCTTTCTTT. This codes for CASSITGAAFTEAFF.

The gene calls are TRBV12-3 or TRBV12-4 and TRBJ2-7, with 9 nucleotides matching TRBD1. The CDR3 runs 13 residues. Trimming at V came to 5 bases and at J to 5 bases, leaving 4 bases not matched to a gene. CDR3 in DNA: TGTGCCAGCAGTCCGGGACAGGGCAACGAGCAGTACGTC. Translated, it gives CASSPGQGNEQYV.

Concerning this clone itself: At one of its ends the junction is not consistent with the germline gene, which may arise from a read error. The rearrangement uses TRBV5-5 and TRBJ1-1, with TRBD1 as a possible D gene (5 bases). The CDR3 length is 14 residues. The germline V gene encodes CDR1 SGHKS and CDR2 YYEKEE (reference sequence). The chain's CDR3 is CASSLVSGNAEAFF. CDR3 coding DNA: TGTGCCAGCAGCTTGGTATCAGGGAACGCTGAAGCTTTCTTT.

This clone was observed a handful of times. V and J are TRBV25-1 and TRBJ1-2; D not certain. With 1 base removed from V and 3 bases from J, the gap between germline ends came to 9 bases. Germline V gene data show CDR1 as MGHDK and CDR2 as SYGVNS. CDR3 length: 14 amino acids. The CDR3 is CASSEFRGDYGYTF. The CDR3 DNA reads TGTGCCAGCAGTGAATTCAGAGGAGACTATGGCTACACCTTC.

The chain carries TRBV7-2 and TRBJ1-3, with TRBD1 identical over 7 bases. This CDR3 is built from 15 residues. CDR1 and CDR2 (germline): SGHTA, FQGNSA. V lost 1 base, J lost 4 bases, and 4 bases stayed unmatched. This CDR3 reads CASSLVTGEGNTIYF. The CDR3 coding sequence is TGTGCCAGCAGCTTAGTAACAGGGGAAGGAAACACCATATATTTT.

The chain has TRBV27 and TRBJ2-4; D not certain. The V end lost 2 bases, the J end lost 9 bases, and 17 bases lay between the germline ends. CDR1 and CDR2 from the germline V gene are MNHEY and SMNVEV (reference sequence). This CDR3 contains 15 residues. CDR3 sequence: CASSLGSAGGGIQYF. In DNA form, the CDR3 reads TGTGCCAGCAGTTTAGGCTCTGCCGGTGGCGGCATTCAGTACTTC.

The chain recombines TRBV29-1 with TRBJ1-2; D possibly corresponds to TRBD1 (5 bases). CDR3 length equals 14 residues. V was clipped by 1 base and J by 7 bases, with 16 bases between them. Germline-derived CDR1 and CDR2 are SQVTM and ANQGSEA. The CDR3 spells CSVEVGQLGGGYTF. The CDR3 DNA is TGCAGCGTTGAAGTCGGGCAGCTGGGGGGTGGCTACACCTTC. Variable domain in full (rest from reference TRBV29-1 and TRBJ1-2): SAVISQKPSRDICQRGTSLTIQCQVDSQVTMMFWYRQQPGQSLTLIATANQGSEATYESGFVIDKFPISRPNLTFSTLTVSNMSPEDSSIYLCSVEVGQLGGGYTFGSGTRLTVV.

This rearrangement joins TRBV9 to TRBJ1-6, with 7 bases identical to TRBD1. This CDR3 spans 15 amino acids. V shed 2 bases, J shed 6 bases, and the junction held 5 bases outside the gene matches. Germline CDR1 and CDR2: SGDLS and YYNGEE. CDR3 DNA: TGTGCCAGCAGCGTTAGGGACAGCCTTAATTCACCCCTCCACTTT. This gives the protein CASSVRDSLNSPLHF.

This clone is a singleton in its sample. Here the CDR3 DNA reads TGTGCCAGCAGTCTAGCCCATGGCGGGGAGGATGAAGCTTTCTTT. Its translation: CASSLAHGGEDEAFF. The genes are TRBV7-9 and TRBJ1-1; D uncertain. V lost 6 bases and J lost 7, with 21 bases in between. From germline, CDR1 is SEHNR and CDR2 FQNEAQ (reference sequence). This CDR3 is 15 amino acids long.

The CDR3 sequence: CASSYGQGPYEQYF. The CDR3 bases are TGTGCCAGCAGCTATGGACAGGGGCCCTACGAGCAGTACTTC. V gene TRBV5-5 combines with J gene TRBJ2-7; 9 bases align to TRBD1. V dropped 3 bases and J dropped 2; count of bases not matched to a gene: 3. The germline CDR1 and CDR2 sequences are SGHKS and YYEKEE (reference sequence). The CDR3 is made up of 14 amino acids.

This chain joins TRBV28 and TRBJ2-3; 7 nucleotides align to TRBD2. CDR3 length: 13 amino acids. V trimming: 5 bases; J trimming: 8 bases; junction bases outside the gene matches: 7. Germline V gene data show CDR1 as MDHEN and CDR2 as SYDVKM. As DNA, the CDR3 is TGTGCCAGCAGTGGCGGGGGAGCGGGTACGCAGTATTTT. The encoded protein is CASSGGGAGTQYF. The complete variable domain, with remaining parts taken from reference TRBV28 and TRBJ2-3, reads DVKVTQSSRYLVKRTGEKVFLECVQDMDHENMFWYRQDPGLGLRLIYFSYDVKMKEKGDIPEGYSVSREKKERFSLILESASTNQTSMYLCASSGGGAGTQYFGPGTRLTVL.

The rearrangement joins TRBV7-8 to TRBJ1-2, with D unclear. The V gene's germline CDR1 is SGHVS and CDR2 FQNEAQ. Deletions cut 0 bases from V and 6 bases from J, with 20 bases between. The CDR3 spans 17 residues. CDR3 residues: CASSLALNPGIQHGYTF. CDR3 DNA sequence: TGTGCCAGCAGCTTAGCGCTCAACCCGGGAATACAGCATGGCTACACCTTC. The entire variable domain, with the rest obtained from reference TRBV7-8 and TRBJ1-2, is as follows: GAGVSQSPRYKVAKRGQDVALRCDPISGHVSLFWYQQALGQGPEFLTYFQNEAQLDKSGLPSDRFFAERPEGSVSTLKIQRTQQEDSAVYLCASSLALNPGIQHGYTFGSGTRLTVV.